The 22 T cell receptor beta chains given below trace back to one sample, sequenced in a study of cytomegalovirus exposure and HLA in healthy donors. Vbeta (60) and Jbeta (13) primers were used in the PCR. TCRdb keeps only in-frame clones here, not all; method: immunoSEQ multiplex PCR. The sample records about 70,000 clones, roughly 90% being singletons. Material: PBMCs. The receptors stem from a woman aged 25-40 years in good health and CMV-seronegative.

V and J are TRBV19 and TRBJ2-7; D not resolved. The CDR3 sequence is 12 residues long. Trimming left V 5 bases short and J 4 bases short, with 9 bases between. Germline values: CDR1 LNHDA, CDR2 SQIVND (reference sequence). CDR3 sequence reads: CASSPRAYEQYF. In nucleotides, the CDR3 is TGTGCCAGTAGTCCACGCGCATACGAGCAGTACTTC.

This chain joins TRBV19 and TRBJ2-5; tentative D call: TRBD1 (5 bases). The ends were cut back, 0 bases at V and 1 base at J, with 12 bases in the middle. This CDR3 region has 16 residues. Germline assignment: CDR1 LNHDA and CDR2 SQIVND (reference sequence). DNA of the CDR3: TGTGCCAGTAGTATAGATAAAGACAGAATCCAAGAGACCCAGTACTTC. Translation: CASSIDKDRIQETQYF.

V is TRBV14 and J is TRBJ1-2; maybe TRBD1 (6 bases). The CDR3 totals 15 residues. CDR1 is SGHDN, CDR2 FVKESK, per germline. V was pared by 4 bases and J by 3 bases, with 15 bases between. The CDR3: CASSLTGTPDYGYTF. The CDR3 DNA is TGTGCCAGCAGCCTGACCGGGACACCCGACTATGGCTACACCTTC. Full variable domain (outside the CDR3, taken from reference TRBV14 and TRBJ1-2): EAGVTQFPSHSVIEKGQTVTLRCDPISGHDNLYWYRRVMGKEIKFLLHFVKESKQDESGMPNNRFLAERTGGTYSTLKVQPAELEDSGVYFCASSLTGTPDYGYTFGSGTRLTVV.

The chain couples TRBV9 to TRBJ1-2; no clear D gene. The ends were cut back, 3 bases at V and 4 bases at J, with 13 bases in the middle. This CDR3 comprises 14 residues. Germline V gene lookup returns CDR1 SGDLS and CDR2 YYNGEE. The CDR3 region is CASSARSGTYGYTF. CDR3 DNA sequence: TGTGCCAGCAGCGCCCGATCAGGTACCTATGGCTACACCTTC.

The chain combines TRBV4-3 with TRBJ2-3, with a tentative D call TRBD2 (6 bases). CDR1 and CDR2 (germline): LGHNA, YSLEER. V lost 0 bases, J lost 1 base, and 14 bases lay in between. The length of the CDR3 is 17 residues. This chain's CDR3 is CASSQDIGGTGTDTQYF. As DNA, the CDR3 is TGCGCCAGCAGCCAAGATATCGGGGGAACGGGCACAGATACGCAGTATTTT.

This chain joins TRBV25-1 and TRBJ2-7; D is unclear. Germline CDR1 is MGHDK and CDR2 is SYGVNS. Trimming shortened V by 3 bases and J by 4 bases, and 16 bases separated the two germline ends. The CDR3 consists of 15 residues. The CDR3 is CASSDETHYPYEQYF. DNA of the CDR3: TGTGCCAGCAGTGACGAAACGCACTACCCTTACGAGCAGTACTTC.

This chain connects TRBV9 to TRBJ2-1, with 9 nucleotides matching TRBD2. The CDR3 consists of 14 residues. Germline CDR1 reads SGDLS; CDR2 reads YYNGEE. Germline trimming cut 3 bases from V and 7 bases from J; bases unmatched to any gene: 5. CDR3 amino acids: CASSGSGRRNEQFF. In nucleotides, the CDR3 is TGTGCCAGCAGCGGTAGCGGGAGACGAAATGAGCAGTTCTTC.

The genes are TRBV28 and TRBJ2-1; tentatively, D is TRBD2 (6 bases). The V end lost 6 bases, the J end lost 9 bases, and 24 bases lay between the germline ends. Germline assignment: CDR1 MDHEN and CDR2 SYDVKM. The CDR3 runs to 16 residues. As DNA, the CDR3 is TGTGCCAGCAGGACACCTTTAGCGCGAGCGGGTCTTGAGCAGTTCTTC. Translating it yields CASRTPLARAGLEQFF.

V is TRBV14 and J is TRBJ1-2; D remains ambiguous. Germline-derived CDR1 and CDR2 are SGHDN and FVKESK. CDR3 length: 12 residues. V dropped 2 bases and J dropped 7 bases, with 8 bases sitting between them. The CDR3 DNA sequence: TGTGCCAGCAGCCAACTGGGAGGTGGCTACACCTTC. This sequence encodes CASSQLGGGYTF.

This CDR3 reads CASSPGLAVNEQFF. The CDR3 coding sequence is TGTGCCAGCAGTCCGGGACTAGCGGTGAATGAGCAGTTCTTC. The rearrangement links TRBV7-3 to TRBJ2-1; 11 bases are shared with TRBD2. The CDR3 is made up of 14 amino acids. Trimming took 6 bases from V and 7 from J; bases not matched to a gene: 5. Germline assignment: CDR1 SGHTA and CDR2 FQGTGA.

V gene TRBV5-1 combines with J gene TRBJ2-5, with TRBD2 matching 8 bases. Germline assignment: CDR1 SGHRS and CDR2 YFSETQ. The CDR3 is 14 amino acids. V dropped 5 bases and J dropped 1; count of bases not matched to a gene: 4. The CDR3 here is CASSIAGSQETQYF. CDR3 DNA sequence: TGCGCCAGCAGTATAGCGGGGAGCCAAGAGACCCAGTACTTC.

This chain uses TRBV18 with TRBJ2-3; TRBD2 matches at 9 bases. The CDR3 has 15 amino acids. Germline V gene sequence: CDR1 KGHSH, CDR2 LQKENI. Trimming at V came to 3 bases and at J to 2 bases, leaving 3 bases not matched to a gene. The CDR3 sequence: CASSPASGITDTQYF. The CDR3 DNA sequence: TGTGCCAGCTCACCGGCTAGCGGGATCACAGATACGCAGTATTTT.

The V call is TRBV5-5, the J call TRBJ2-1; TRBD2 matches 7 bases. The junction had 8 bases not matched to a gene; V was cut back by 4 bases and J by 4 bases. Germline V gives CDR1 SGHKS, CDR2 YYEKEE (reference sequence). The CDR3 has 15 residues. The CDR3 reads CASSLGGGPYNEQFF. The CDR3 DNA is TGTGCCAGCAGCCTTGGGGGAGGGCCTTACAATGAGCAGTTCTTC.

This chain connects TRBV25-1 to TRBJ2-7; D possibly corresponds to TRBD2 (7 bases). The germline CDR1 and CDR2 sequences are MGHDK and SYGVNS. The V end lost 6 bases, the J end lost 1 base, and 16 bases lay between the germline ends. There are 15 residues in the CDR3. CDR3 sequence: CASREGGARSYEQYF. The CDR3 bases are TGTGCCAGCAGGGAGGGGGGGGCGAGATCCTACGAGCAGTACTTC.

The CDR3 nucleotides are TGTGCCAGCAGCCCCGGGACTAGCGGGAGGGACGGGGAGCTGTTTTTT. Protein product: CASSPGTSGRDGELFF. The gene calls are TRBV9 and TRBJ2-2; 16 nucleotides match TRBD2. V gave up 4 bases and J gave up 7 bases; unmatched junction bases: 4. The CDR3 is 16 residues long. Germline V CDR1 and CDR2: SGDLS, YYNGEE.

Worth noting for this clone: At one end the junction does not follow the germline gene, possibly because of a read error. The chain uses TRBV4-1 and TRBJ1-1; the D gene is possibly TRBD1 (6 bases). The CDR3 extends over 14 amino acids. Germline V gives CDR1 MGHRA, CDR2 YSYEKL. The CDR3 DNA is TGCGCCAGCAGCCCTGCGGGGGGGGGCACTGGAGCTTTCTTT. This translates into CASSPAGGGTGAFF.

CDR3 in amino acids: CASSLSTTGDSYTF. CDR3 bases: TGTGCCAGCAGTTTATCGACGACAGGGGACAGCTACACCTTC. This chain uses TRBV27 with TRBJ1-2, with 8 bases lining up with TRBD1. The germline V gene encodes CDR1 MNHEY and CDR2 SMNVEV (reference sequence). The trim removed 0 bases at V and 9 bases at J, leaving 6 bases unmatched. This CDR3 comprises 14 residues.

The J gene is TRBJ2-7, the V gene TRBV11-2, with D perhaps matching TRBD2 (6 bases). CDR1 SGHAT and CDR2 FQNNGV come from the germline V gene. V was cut by 1 base and J by 6 bases, with 13 bases left in between. This CDR3 has 14 residues. The CDR3 DNA reads as TGTGCCAGCAGCTTAGCCGGGAGAGAGAGCGAGCAGTACTTC. This encodes CASSLAGRESEQYF.

This chain joins TRBV19 and TRBJ2-1; 13 bases are shared with TRBD2. V lost 5 bases, J lost 9 bases, and 10 bases stayed unmatched. The CDR3 contains 16 residues. Germline V gives CDR1 LNHDA, CDR2 SQIVND (reference sequence). The CDR3 region has the DNA TGTGCCAGTAGTCCCCGACTAGCGGGAGGATTGGGTGAGCAGTTCTTC. It translates to CASSPRLAGGLGEQFF.

This clone was recorded a few times. The V gene is TRBV4-1, the J gene TRBJ1-5, with D unclear. V was shortened by 4 bases and J by 1 base, with 8 bases between the two germline ends. Germline V gene data show CDR1 as MGHRA and CDR2 as YSYEKL. There are 14 residues in the CDR3. The CDR3 nucleotides read TGCGCCAGCAGCCCGGTCCGGAGCAATCAGCCCCAGCATTTT. It codes for CASSPVRSNQPQHF.

The V gene is TRBV7-9, the J gene TRBJ1-2, with D maybe TRBD1 (5 bases). V was trimmed by 5 bases and J by 8 bases, leaving 12 bases between them. Germline CDR1 is SEHNR and CDR2 is FQNEAQ (reference sequence). The CDR3 spans 12 residues. The chain's CDR3 is CASSNAGDGYTF. CDR3 sequence (DNA): TGTGCCAGCAGCAACGCGGGGGACGGCTACACCTTC.

The chain combines TRBV6-1 with TRBJ2-1, with a weak D call TRBD2 (5 bases). The germline V gene encodes CDR1 MNHNS and CDR2 SASEGT. V was cut by 2 bases and J by 8 bases, with 19 bases left in between. This CDR3 region has 16 residues. The CDR3 here is CASSERVGEGGDEQFF. CDR3 sequence (DNA): TGTGCCAGCAGTGAACGGGTTGGAGAGGGTGGCGATGAGCAGTTCTTC.